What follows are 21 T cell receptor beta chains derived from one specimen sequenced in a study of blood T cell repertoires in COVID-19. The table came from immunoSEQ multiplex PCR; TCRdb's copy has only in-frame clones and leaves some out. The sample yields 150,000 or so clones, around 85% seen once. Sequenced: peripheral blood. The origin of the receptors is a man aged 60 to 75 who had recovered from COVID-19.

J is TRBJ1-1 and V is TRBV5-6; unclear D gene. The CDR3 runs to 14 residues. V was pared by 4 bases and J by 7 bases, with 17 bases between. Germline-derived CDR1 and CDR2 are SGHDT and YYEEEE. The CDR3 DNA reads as TGTGCCAGCAGCCCGCAGATTCCGGGAGGTGAAGCTTTCTTT. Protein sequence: CASSPQIPGGEAFF.

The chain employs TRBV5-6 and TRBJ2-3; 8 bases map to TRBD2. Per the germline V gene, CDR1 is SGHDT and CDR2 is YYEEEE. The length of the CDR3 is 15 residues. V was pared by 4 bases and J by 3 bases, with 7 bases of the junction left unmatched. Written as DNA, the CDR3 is TGTGCCAGCAGCCCCGGGGGGGAGTCAACAGATACGCAGTATTTT. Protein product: CASSPGGESTDTQYF.

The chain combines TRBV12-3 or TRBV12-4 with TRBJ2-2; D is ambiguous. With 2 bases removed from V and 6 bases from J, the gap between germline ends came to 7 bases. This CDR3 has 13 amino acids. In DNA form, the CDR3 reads TGTGCCAGCAGTTTATCACTCTCCGGGGAGCTGTTTTTT. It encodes CASSLSLSGELFF.

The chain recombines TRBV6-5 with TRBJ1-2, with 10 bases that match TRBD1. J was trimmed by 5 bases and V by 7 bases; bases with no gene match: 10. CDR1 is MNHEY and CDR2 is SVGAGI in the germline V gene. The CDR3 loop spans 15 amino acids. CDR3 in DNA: TGTGCCAGCACCGATCCGACAGGGGGCGTTTATGGCTACACCTTC. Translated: CASTDPTGGVYGYTF.

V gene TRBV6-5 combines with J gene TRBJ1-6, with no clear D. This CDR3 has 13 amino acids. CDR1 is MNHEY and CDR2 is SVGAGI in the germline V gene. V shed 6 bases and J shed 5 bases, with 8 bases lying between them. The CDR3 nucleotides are TGTGCCAGCAGCTTACCGGATAATTCACCCCTCCACTTT. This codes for CASSLPDNSPLHF.

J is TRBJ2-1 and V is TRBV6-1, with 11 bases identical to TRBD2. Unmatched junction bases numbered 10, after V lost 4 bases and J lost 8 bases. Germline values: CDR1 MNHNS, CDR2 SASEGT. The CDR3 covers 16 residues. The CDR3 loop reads CASSAAFSGGADEQFF. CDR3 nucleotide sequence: TGTGCCAGCAGTGCGGCCTTTAGCGGGGGGGCGGATGAGCAGTTCTTC.

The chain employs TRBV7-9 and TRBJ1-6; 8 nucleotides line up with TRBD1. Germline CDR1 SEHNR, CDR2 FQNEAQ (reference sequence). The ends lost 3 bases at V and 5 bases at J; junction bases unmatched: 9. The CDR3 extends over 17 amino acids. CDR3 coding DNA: TGTGCCAGCAGCTTGGAGGACAGGGCTCTTAATAATTCACCCCTCCACTTT. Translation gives CASSLEDRALNNSPLHF.

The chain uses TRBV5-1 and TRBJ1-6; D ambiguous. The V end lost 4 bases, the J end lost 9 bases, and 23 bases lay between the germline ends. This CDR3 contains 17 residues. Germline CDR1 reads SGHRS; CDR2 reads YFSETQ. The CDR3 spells CASSPDAGSPWGSPLHF. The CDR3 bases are TGCGCCAGCAGCCCCGACGCCGGGAGTCCTTGGGGTTCACCCCTCCACTTT. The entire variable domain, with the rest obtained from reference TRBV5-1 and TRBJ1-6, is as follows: KAGVTQTPRYLIKTRGQQVTLSCSPISGHRSVSWYQQTPGQGLQFLFEYFSETQRNKGNFPGRFSGRQFSNSRSEMNVSTLELGDSALYLCASSPDAGSPWGSPLHFGNGTRLTVT.

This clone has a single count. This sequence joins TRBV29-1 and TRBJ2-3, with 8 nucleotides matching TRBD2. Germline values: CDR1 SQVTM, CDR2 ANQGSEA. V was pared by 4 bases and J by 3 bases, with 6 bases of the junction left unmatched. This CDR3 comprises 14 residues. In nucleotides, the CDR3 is TGCAGCGTTGCCCGGGGGGGCCTTACAGATACGCAGTATTTT. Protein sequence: CSVARGGLTDTQYF.

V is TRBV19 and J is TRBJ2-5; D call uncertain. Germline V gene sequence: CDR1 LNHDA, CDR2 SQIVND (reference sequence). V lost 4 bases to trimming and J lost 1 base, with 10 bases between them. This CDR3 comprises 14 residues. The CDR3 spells CASSKSRSQETQYF. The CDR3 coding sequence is TGTGCCAGTAGTAAATCTCGGAGCCAAGAGACCCAGTACTTC.

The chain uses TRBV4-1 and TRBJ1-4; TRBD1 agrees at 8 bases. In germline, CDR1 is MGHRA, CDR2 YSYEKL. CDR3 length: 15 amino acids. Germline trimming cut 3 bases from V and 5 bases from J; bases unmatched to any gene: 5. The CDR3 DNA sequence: TGCGCCAGCAGCCAGCAAGGGACAGGAAATGAAAAACTGTTTTTT. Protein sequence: CASSQQGTGNEKLFF.

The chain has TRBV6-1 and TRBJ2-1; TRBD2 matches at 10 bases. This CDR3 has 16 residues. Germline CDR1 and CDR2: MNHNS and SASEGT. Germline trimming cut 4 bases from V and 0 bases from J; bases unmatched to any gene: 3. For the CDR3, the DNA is TGTGCCAGCAGTGGTAGCGGGGGGTTCTCCTACAATGAGCAGTTCTTC. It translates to CASSGSGGFSYNEQFF.

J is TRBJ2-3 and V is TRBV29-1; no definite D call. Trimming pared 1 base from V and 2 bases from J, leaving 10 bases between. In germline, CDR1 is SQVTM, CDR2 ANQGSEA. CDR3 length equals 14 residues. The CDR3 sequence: CSVEGGRNTDTQYF. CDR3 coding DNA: TGCAGCGTTGAAGGTGGCAGGAACACAGATACGCAGTATTTT.

The CDR3 nucleotides are TGTGCCAGCAGCAAAGTGCCAAGGGGGCAACAAGAGACCCAGTACTTC. This gives the protein CASSKVPRGQQETQYF. The V gene is TRBV21-1, the J gene TRBJ2-5; the table's D call, TRBD1, was not checked against the DNA. TRBV21-1 is shown as a pseudogene. This CDR3 is 16 amino acids long.

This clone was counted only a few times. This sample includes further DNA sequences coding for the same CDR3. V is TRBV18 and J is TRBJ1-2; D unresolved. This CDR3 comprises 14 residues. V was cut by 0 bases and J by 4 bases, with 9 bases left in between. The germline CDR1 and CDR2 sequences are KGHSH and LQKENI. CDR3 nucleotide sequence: TGTGCCAGCTCACCACCAACAGAGAGCTATGGCTACACCTTC. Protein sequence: CASSPPTESYGYTF.

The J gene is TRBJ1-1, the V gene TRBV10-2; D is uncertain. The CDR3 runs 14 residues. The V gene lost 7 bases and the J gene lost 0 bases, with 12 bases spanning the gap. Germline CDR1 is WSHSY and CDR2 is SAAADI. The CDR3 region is CASIAGGLNTEAFF. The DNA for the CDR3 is TGCGCCAGCATAGCGGGCGGGCTGAACACTGAAGCTTTCTTT.

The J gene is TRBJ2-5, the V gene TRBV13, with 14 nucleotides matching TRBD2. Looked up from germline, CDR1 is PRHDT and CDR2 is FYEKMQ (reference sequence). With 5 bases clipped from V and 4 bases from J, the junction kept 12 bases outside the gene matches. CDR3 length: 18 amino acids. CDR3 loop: CASSTGLAGGTSGETQYF. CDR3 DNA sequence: TGTGCCAGCAGCACAGGACTAGCGGGGGGAACCTCCGGAGAGACCCAGTACTTC.

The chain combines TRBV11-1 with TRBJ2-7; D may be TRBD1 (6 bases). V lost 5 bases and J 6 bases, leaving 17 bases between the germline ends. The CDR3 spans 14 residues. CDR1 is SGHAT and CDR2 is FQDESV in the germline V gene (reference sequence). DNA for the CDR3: TGTGCCAGCAGCCCCCTACAGGGAAGGTTCGAGCAGTACTTC. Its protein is CASSPLQGRFEQYF. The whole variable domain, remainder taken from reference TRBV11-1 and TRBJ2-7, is EAEVAQSPRYKITEKSQAVAFWCDPISGHATLYWYRQILGQGPELLVQFQDESVVDDSQLPKDRFSAERLKGVDSTLKIQPAELGDSAMYLCASSPLQGRFEQYFGPGTRLTVT.

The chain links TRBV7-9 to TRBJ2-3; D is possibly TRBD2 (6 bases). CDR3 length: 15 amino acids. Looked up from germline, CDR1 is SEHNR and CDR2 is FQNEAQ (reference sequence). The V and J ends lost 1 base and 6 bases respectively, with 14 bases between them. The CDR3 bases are TGTGCCAGCAGCTTAGAAGGTGGGAGCGGGGATACGCAGTATTTT. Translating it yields CASSLEGGSGDTQYF.

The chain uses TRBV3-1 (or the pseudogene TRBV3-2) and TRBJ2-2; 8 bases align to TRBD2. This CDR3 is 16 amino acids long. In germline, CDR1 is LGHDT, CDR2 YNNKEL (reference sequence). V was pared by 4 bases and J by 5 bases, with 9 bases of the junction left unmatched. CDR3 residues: CASSRAGAGGTGELFF. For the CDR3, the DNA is TGTGCCAGCAGCCGAGCGGGGGCTGGGGGGACCGGGGAGCTGTTTTTT.

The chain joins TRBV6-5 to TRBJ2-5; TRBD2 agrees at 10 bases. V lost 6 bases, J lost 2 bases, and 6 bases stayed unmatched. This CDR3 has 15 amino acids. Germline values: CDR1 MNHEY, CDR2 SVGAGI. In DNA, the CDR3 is TGTGCCAGCAGCCGTAGCGGGGGGCCACAAGAGACCCAGTACTTC. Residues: CASSRSGGPQETQYF.